This T cell receptor (beta chain) derives from a study of blood T cell repertoires in COVID-19. Study at large: Samples representing acute and convalescent COVID-19 were sourced from the United States, Italy and Spain. From T cells, B-cell-depleted T cells, or PBMCs came the material, which was cDNA or gDNA.

Profiling relied on immunoSEQ multiplex PCR, and the TCRdb table lists in-frame clones only, not all of them. The sample yields about 100,000 clones, around four fifths seen once. The J segment lost 6 bases and the V segment lost 0 bases, leaving 7 bases of the junction unmatched. The CDR3 runs 16 residues. Germline CDR1 LGHNA, CDR2 YNFKEQ. The receptor was derived from a man aged 65 to 79 with active or convalescent COVID-19. The sample consisted of peripheral blood. The chain is built from TRBV4-2 and TRBJ2-2, with 7 positions matching TRBD2. The CDR3 DNA is TGTGCCAGCAGCCAAGAAGGCCTAGCGGTGGCCGGGGAGCTGTTTTTT. This sequence encodes CASSQEGLAVAGELFF.